This T cell receptor (beta chain) was sequenced in a study of T-cell reconstitution after alpha-beta-depleted transplantation in children. This clonotype has at least ten counts. One end of the junction does not line up with germline, which may come from a read error. The TCRbeta library was prepared with unique molecular identifiers. TCRdb reprocessed the PCR reads via MiXCR and lists one record per CDR3 protein. The sample lists about 360,000 distinct CDR3 sequences; roughly 15% were seen once. Germline CDR1 SNHLY, CDR2 FYNNEI. The CDR3 contains 11 residues. This chain joins TRBV2 and TRBJ2-1; possible D gene TRBD2, 5 bases. The input for sequencing was PBMCs, taken from the stem cell graft. This clonotype was sampled from a human donor who donated a stem cell graft to a child with Fanconi anemia. CDR3 residues: CASSEGNEQFF. As DNA, the CDR3 is TGCGCCAGCAGTGAGGGCAATGAGCAGTTCTTC. Supplemented by reference TRBV2 and TRBJ2-1, the full variable domain reads EPEVTQTPSHQVTQMGQEVILRCVPISNHLYFYWYRQILGQKVEFLVSFYNNEISEKSEIFDDQFSVERPDGSNFTLKIRSTKLEDSAMYFCASSEGNEQFFGPGTRLTVL.